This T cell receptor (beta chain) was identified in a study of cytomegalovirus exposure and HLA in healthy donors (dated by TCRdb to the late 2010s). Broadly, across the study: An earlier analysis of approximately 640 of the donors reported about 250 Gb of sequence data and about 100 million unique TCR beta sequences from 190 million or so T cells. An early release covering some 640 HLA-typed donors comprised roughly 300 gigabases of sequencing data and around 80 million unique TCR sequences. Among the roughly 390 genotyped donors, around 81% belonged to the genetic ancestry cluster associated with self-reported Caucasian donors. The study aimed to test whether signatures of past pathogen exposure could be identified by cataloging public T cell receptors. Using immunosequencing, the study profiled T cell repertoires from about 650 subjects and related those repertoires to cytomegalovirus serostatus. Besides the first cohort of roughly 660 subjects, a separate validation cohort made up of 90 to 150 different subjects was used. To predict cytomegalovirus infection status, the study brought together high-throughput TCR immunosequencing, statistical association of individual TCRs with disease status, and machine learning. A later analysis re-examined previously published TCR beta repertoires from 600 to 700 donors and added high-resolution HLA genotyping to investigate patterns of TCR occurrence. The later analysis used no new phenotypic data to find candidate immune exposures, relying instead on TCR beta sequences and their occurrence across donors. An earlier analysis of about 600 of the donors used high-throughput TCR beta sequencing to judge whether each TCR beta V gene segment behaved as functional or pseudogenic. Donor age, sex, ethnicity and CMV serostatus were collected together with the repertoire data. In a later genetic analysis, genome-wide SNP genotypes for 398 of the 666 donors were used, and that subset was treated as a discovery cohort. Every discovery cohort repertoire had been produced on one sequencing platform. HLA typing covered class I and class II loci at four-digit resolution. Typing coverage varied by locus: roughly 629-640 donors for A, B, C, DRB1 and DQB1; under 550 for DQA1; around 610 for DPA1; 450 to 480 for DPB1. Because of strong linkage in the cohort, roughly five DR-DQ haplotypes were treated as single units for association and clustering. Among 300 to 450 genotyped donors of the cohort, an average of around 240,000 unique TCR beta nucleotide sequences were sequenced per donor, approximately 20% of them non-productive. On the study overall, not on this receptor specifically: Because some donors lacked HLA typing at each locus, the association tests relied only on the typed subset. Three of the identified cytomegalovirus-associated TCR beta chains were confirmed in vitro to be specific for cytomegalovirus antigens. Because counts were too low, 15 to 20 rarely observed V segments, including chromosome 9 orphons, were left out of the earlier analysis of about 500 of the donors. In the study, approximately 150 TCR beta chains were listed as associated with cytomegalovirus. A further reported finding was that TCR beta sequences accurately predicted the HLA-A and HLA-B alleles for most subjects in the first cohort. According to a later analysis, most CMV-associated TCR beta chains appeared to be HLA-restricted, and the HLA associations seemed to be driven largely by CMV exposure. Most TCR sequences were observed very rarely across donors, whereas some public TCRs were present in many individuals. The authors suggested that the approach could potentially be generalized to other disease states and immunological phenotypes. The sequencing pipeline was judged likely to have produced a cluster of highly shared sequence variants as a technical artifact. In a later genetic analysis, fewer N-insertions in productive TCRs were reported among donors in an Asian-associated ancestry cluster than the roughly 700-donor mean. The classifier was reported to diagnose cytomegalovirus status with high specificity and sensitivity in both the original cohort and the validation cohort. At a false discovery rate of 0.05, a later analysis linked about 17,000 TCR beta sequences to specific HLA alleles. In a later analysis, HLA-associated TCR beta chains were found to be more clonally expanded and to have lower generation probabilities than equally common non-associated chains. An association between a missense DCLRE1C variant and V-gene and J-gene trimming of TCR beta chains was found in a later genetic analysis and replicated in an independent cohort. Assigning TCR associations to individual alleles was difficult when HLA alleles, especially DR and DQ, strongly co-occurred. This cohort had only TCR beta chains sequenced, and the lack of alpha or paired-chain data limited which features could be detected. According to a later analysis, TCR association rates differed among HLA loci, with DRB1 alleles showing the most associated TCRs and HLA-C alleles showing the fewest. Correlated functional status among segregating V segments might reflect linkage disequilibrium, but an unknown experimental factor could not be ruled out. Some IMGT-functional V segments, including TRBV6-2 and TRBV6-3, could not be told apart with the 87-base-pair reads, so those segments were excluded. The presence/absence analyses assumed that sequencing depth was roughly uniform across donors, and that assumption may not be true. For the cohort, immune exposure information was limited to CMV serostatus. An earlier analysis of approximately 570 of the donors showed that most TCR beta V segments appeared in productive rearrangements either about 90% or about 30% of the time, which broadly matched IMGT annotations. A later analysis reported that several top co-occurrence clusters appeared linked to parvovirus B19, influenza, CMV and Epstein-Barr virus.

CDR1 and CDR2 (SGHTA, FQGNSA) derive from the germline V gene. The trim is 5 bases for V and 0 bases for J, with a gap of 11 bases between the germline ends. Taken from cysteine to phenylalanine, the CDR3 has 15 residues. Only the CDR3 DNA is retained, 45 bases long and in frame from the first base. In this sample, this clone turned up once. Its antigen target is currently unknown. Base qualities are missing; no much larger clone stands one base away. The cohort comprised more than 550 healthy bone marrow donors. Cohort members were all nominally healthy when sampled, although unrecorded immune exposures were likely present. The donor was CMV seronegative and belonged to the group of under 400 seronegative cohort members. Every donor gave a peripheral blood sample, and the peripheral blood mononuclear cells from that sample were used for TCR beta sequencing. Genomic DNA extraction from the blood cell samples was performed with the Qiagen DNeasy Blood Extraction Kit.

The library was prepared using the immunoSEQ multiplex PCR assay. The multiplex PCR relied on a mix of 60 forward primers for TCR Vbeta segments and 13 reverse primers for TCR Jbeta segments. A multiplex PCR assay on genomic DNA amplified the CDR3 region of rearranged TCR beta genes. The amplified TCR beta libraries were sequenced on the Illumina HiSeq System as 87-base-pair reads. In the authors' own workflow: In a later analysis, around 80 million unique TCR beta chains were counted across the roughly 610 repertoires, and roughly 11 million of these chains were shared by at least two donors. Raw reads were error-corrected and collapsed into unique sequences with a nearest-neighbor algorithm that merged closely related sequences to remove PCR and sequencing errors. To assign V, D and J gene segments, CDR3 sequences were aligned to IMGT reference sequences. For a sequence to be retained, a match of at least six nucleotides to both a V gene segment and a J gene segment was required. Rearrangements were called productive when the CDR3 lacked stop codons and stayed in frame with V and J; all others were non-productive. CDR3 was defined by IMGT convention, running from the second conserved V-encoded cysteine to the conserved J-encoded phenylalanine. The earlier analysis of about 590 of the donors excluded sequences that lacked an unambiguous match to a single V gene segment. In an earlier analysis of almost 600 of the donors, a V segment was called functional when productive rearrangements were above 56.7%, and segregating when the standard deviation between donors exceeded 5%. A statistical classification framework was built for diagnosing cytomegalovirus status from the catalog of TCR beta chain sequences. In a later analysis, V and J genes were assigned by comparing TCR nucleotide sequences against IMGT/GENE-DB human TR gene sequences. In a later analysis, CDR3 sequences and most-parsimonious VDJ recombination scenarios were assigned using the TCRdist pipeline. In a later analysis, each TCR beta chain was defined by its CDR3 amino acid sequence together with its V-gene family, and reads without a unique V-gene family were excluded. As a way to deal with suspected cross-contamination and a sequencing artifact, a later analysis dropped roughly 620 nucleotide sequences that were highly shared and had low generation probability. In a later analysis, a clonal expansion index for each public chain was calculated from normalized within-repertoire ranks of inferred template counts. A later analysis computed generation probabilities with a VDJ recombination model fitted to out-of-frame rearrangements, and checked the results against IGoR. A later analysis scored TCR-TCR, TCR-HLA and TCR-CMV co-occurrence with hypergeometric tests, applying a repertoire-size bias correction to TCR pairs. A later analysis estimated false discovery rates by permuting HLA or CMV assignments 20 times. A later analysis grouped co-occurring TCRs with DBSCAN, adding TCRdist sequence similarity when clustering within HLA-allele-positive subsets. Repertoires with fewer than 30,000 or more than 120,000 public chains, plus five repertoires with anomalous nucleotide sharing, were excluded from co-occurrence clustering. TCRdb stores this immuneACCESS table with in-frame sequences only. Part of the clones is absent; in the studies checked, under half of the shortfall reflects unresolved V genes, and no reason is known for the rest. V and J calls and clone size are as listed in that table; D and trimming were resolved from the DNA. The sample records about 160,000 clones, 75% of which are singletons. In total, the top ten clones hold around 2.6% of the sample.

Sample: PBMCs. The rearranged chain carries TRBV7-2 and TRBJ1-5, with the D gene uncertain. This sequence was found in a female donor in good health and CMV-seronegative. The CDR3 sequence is CASSPGWYSNQPQHF. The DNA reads TGTGCCAGCAGCCCCGGGTGGTATAGCAATCAGCCCCAGCATTTT.